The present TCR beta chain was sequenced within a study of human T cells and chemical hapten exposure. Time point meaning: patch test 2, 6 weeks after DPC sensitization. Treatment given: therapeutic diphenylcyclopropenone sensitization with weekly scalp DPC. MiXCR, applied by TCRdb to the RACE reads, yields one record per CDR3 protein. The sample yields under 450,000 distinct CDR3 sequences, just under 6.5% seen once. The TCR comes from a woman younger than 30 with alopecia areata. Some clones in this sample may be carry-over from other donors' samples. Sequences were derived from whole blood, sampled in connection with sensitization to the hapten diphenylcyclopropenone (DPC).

The CDR3 reads CASSKGSAQGSTGELFF. CDR3 DNA sequence: TGTGCCAGCAGCAAAGGGTCGGCGCAGGGGAGCACCGGGGAGCTGTTTTTT. This chain connects TRBV21-1 to TRBJ2-2; the DNA was not used to check the table's D call, TRBD1. TRBV21-1 is termed a pseudogene. The CDR3 has 17 residues.